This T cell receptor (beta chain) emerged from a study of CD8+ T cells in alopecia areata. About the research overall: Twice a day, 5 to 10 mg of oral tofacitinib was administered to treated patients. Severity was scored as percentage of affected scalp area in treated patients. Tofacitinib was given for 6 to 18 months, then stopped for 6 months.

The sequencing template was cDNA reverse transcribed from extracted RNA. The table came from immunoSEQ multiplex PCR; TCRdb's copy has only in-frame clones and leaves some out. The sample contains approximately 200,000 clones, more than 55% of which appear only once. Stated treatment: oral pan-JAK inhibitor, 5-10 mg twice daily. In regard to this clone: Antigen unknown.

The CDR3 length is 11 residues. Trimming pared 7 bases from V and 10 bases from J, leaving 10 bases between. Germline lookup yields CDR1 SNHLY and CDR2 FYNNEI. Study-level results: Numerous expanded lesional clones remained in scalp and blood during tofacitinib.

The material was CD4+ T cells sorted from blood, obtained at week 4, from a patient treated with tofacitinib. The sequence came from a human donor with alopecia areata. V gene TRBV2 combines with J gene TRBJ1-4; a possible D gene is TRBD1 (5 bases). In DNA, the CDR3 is TGTGCCAGCAAAGGGGAGGGAAAACTGTTTTTT. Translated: CASKGEGKLFF.